This paragraph covers one T cell receptor (beta chain) sequence. Its antigen remains unknown. The record originates from a study of T cell repertoires in cytomegalovirus infection. TCRdb re-called the reads with MiXCR, one entry per CDR3 protein. The repertoire holds more than 400,000 distinct CDR3 sequences, approximately 25% seen once, with less than 15% in the top ten. Germline V gene lookup returns CDR1 SGHTA and CDR2 FQGNSA. The germline V and J ends were trimmed by 1 base and 6 bases, with 7 bases remaining between them. The CDR3 extends over 13 amino acids. General observations from the study: The ex vivo response was dominated by HLA-C-restricted CMV-specific TCR beta clonotypes.

J is TRBJ2-1 and V is TRBV7-2; unclear D gene. The material sequenced was PBMCs. The sequence derives from a human donor in good health (CMV status not recorded). Some clones in this sample may be carry-over from other donors' samples. The CDR3 reads CASSLDEGNEQFF. CDR3 DNA: TGTGCCAGCAGCTTAGATGAAGGCAATGAGCAGTTCTTC.